The rows below give T cell receptor beta chains drawn from one sample of a study of T cell responses to AZD1222 COVID-19 vaccine. Generated by immunoSEQ multiplex PCR, the TCRdb table keeps only in-frame clones and is missing some. The sample has tens of thousands of clones; about 80% are singletons. Sequencing used peripheral blood, obtained 28 days after the second AZD1222 dose. The source of these receptors is an adult who received the AZD1222 COVID-19 vaccine. Both conserved end residues are part of each CDR3. The D gene is left open where the match is weak. Expanded clones get a size class; other rows say once, few or many, or leave the size out.

CDR3: CASSVTENQPQHF
DNA: TGTGCCAGCAGTGTGACCGAAAATCAGCCCCAGCATTTT
D: NA
size: NA
V: TRBV6-4
J: TRBJ1-5

CDR3: CSARTGLRTTNTGELFF
DNA: TGCAGCGCCCGGACAGGACTAAGGACGACGAACACCGGGGAGCTGTTTTTT
D: NA
size: few
V: TRBV29-1
J: TRBJ2-2

CDR3: CASSQDETNPHLSYEQYF
DNA: TGCGCCAGCAGCCAAGACGAGACCAATCCCCACCTCTCCTACGAGCAGTACTTC
D: NA
size: NA
V: TRBV4-3
J: TRBJ2-7

CDR3: CASSKRGHWVDEQYF
DNA: TGTGCCAGCAGCAAACGGGGACACTGGGTTGATGAGCAGTACTTC
D: NA
size: NA
V: TRBV21-1
J: TRBJ2-7

CDR3: CASSEGLVGPSGQPQHF
DNA: TGTGCCAGCAGTGAAGGGTTGGTTGGTCCTTCTGGGCAGCCCCAGCATTTT
D: NA
size: NA
V: TRBV6-1
J: TRBJ1-5

CDR3: CASLGQSNQPQHF
DNA: TGTGCCAGCCTAGGACAGAGCAATCAGCCCCAGCATTTT
D: NA
size: NA
V: TRBV12-3/TRBV12-4
J: TRBJ1-5

CDR3: CASSVGGNQPQHF
DNA: TGTGCCAGCAGTGTGGGGGGGAATCAGCCCCAGCATTTT
D: NA
size: NA
V: TRBV2
J: TRBJ1-5

CDR3: CASSPVIKTEAFF
DNA: TGTGCCAGCAGCCCAGTTATTAAAACTGAAGCTTTCTTT
D: NA
size: NA
V: TRBV7-8
J: TRBJ1-1

CDR3: CASSLAGIGYEQYF
DNA: TGCGCCAGCAGCTTGGCGGGGATCGGCTACGAGCAGTACTTC
D: NA
size: NA
V: TRBV5-1
J: TRBJ2-7

CDR3: CAWSSGALQGQPQHF
DNA: TGTGCCTGGTCCTCAGGGGCCCTGCAAGGACAGCCCCAGCATTTT
D: NA
size: NA
V: TRBV30
J: TRBJ1-5

CDR3: CASSADSSGNTIYF
DNA: TGTGCCAGCTCAGCTGACAGCTCTGGAAACACCATATATTTT
D: NA
size: once
V: TRBV18
J: TRBJ1-3

CDR3: CATSDSWGDEQYF
DNA: TGTGCCACCAGCGACTCCTGGGGGGACGAGCAGTACTTC
D: NA
size: NA
V: TRBV24-1
J: TRBJ2-7

CDR3: CASSHWRGNTDTQYF
DNA: TGTGCCAGCAGCCACTGGCGGGGGAACACAGATACGCAGTATTTT
D: TRBD2
size: NA
V: TRBV11-2
J: TRBJ2-3

CDR3: CASSIGTGSYGYTF
DNA: TGTGCCAGCAGTATCGGGACGGGGAGCTATGGCTACACCTTC
D: NA
size: NA
V: TRBV6-5
J: TRBJ1-2

CDR3: CASSEQGGIYGYTF
DNA: TGTGCCAGCAGTGAGCAGGGCGGGATCTATGGCTACACCTTC
D: NA
size: NA
V: TRBV6-1
J: TRBJ1-2

CDR3: CASSSDRDRNQPQHF
DNA: TGTGCCAGCAGCTCAGACAGGGATCGCAATCAGCCCCAGCATTTT
D: TRBD1
size: NA
V: TRBV2
J: TRBJ1-5

CDR3: CASSPTMAGLETQYF
DNA: TGTGCCAGCAGCCCTACCATGGCAGGCTTGGAGACCCAGTACTTC
D: NA
size: NA
V: TRBV9
J: TRBJ2-5

CDR3: CASSVGGGDDEQYF
DNA: TGTGCCAGCAGCGTAGGTGGGGGTGACGACGAGCAGTACTTC
D: NA
size: few
V: TRBV9
J: TRBJ2-7

CDR3: CASSLTPNGVRGQRITDTQYF
DNA: TGTGCCAGCTCACTAACACCCAATGGTGTACGGGGACAAAGGATCACAGATACGCAGTATTTT
D: NA
size: NA
V: TRBV18
J: TRBJ2-3

CDR3: CASSLGLDPKIYGYTF
DNA: TGCGCCAGCAGCTTGGGGCTTGACCCAAAGATCTATGGCTACACCTTC
D: NA
size: NA
V: TRBV5-1
J: TRBJ1-2

CDR3: CASSLETGNTEAFF
DNA: TGTGCCAGCTCACTAGAGACAGGGAACACTGAAGCTTTCTTT
D: NA
size: NA
V: TRBV18
J: TRBJ1-1

CDR3: CAISESVIGTANSPLHF
DNA: TGTGCCATCAGTGAGTCGGTGATTGGGACAGCTAATTCACCCCTCCACTTT
D: TRBD1
size: few
V: TRBV10-3
J: TRBJ1-6

CDR3: CASSTGLSEAFF
DNA: TGTGCCAGCAGCACGGGGTTGAGTGAAGCTTTCTTT
D: NA
size: NA
V: TRBV6-5
J: TRBJ1-1

CDR3: CATSFRGDETGELFF
DNA: TGTGCCACCAGTTTCAGGGGGGATGAAACCGGGGAGCTGTTTTTT
D: NA
size: NA
V: TRBV10-3
J: TRBJ2-2

CDR3: CASSPFGTGAEKLFF
DNA: TGTGCCAGCAGCCCCTTTGGGACAGGGGCGGAAAAACTGTTTTTT
D: TRBD1
size: NA
V: TRBV7-6
J: TRBJ1-4

CDR3: CSGKGVLGTSEQFF
DNA: TGCAGCGGGAAAGGGGTACTAGGAACCAGTGAGCAGTTCTTC
D: NA
size: NA
V: TRBV29-1
J: TRBJ2-1

CDR3: CASSEYGKRPYGYTF
DNA: TGTGCCAGCAGTGAATATGGCAAACGTCCCTATGGCTACACCTTC
D: NA
size: few
V: TRBV6-1
J: TRBJ1-2

CDR3: CASSPPALGTSIQYF
DNA: TGTGCCAGCTCACCCCCGGCGTTAGGGACCTCCATTCAGTACTTC
D: NA
size: NA
V: TRBV18
J: TRBJ2-4

CDR3: CASSLGGGLGAFF
DNA: TGTGCCAGCAGCTTGGGCGGGGGGCTCGGAGCTTTCTTT
D: NA
size: NA
V: TRBV5-4
J: TRBJ1-1

CDR3: CASSLLGDTDTGELFF
DNA: TGCGCCAGCAGCTTGTTGGGGGACACTGACACCGGGGAGCTGTTTTTT
D: NA
size: NA
V: TRBV5-1
J: TRBJ2-2

CDR3: CASSLSRSGELFF
DNA: TGTGCCAGCAGCTTGTCGCGATCTGGGGAGCTGTTTTTT
D: NA
size: NA
V: TRBV11-2
J: TRBJ2-2

CDR3: CASSSSGKGYTF
DNA: TGTGCCAGCTCCTCTAGTGGGAAGGGCTACACCTTC
D: NA
size: NA
V: TRBV5-5
J: TRBJ1-2

CDR3: CASSSHRDRGMGNQPQHF
DNA: TGTGCCAGCAGTTCCCACCGGGACAGGGGAATGGGCAATCAGCCCCAGCATTTT
D: TRBD1
size: NA
V: TRBV28
J: TRBJ1-5

CDR3: CASSETTDSGNTIYF
DNA: TGTGCCAGCAGTGAAACGACAGACTCTGGAAACACCATATATTTT
D: NA
size: NA
V: TRBV2
J: TRBJ1-3

CDR3: CSASEGKGGANVLTF
DNA: TGCAGTGCTAGTGAGGGGAAAGGTGGGGCCAACGTCCTGACTTTC
D: NA
size: NA
V: TRBV20-1
J: TRBJ2-6

CDR3: CASSYGGTSIETQYF
DNA: TGTGCCAGCAGTTACGGGGGGACTAGTATAGAGACCCAGTACTTC
D: TRBD2
size: NA
V: TRBV6-2/TRBV6-3
J: TRBJ2-5

CDR3: CASSLTSGGVAGELFF
DNA: TGTGCCAGCAGCTTGACTAGCGGGGGGGTGGCCGGGGAGCTGTTTTTT
D: TRBD2
size: NA
V: TRBV7-2
J: TRBJ2-2

CDR3: CASSQRLSGLDYEQYF
DNA: TGCGCCAGCAGCCAAAGGCTCTCGGGACTAGACTACGAGCAGTACTTC
D: TRBD2
size: many
V: TRBV4-3
J: TRBJ2-7

CDR3: CASSLGTVNTEAFF
DNA: TGTGCCAGCAGCTTAGGTACAGTGAACACTGAAGCTTTCTTT
D: NA
size: NA
V: TRBV13
J: TRBJ1-1

CDR3: CASSLGVLGGEETQYF
DNA: TGTGCCAGCAGCTTAGGCGTTTTAGGGGGGGAAGAGACCCAGTACTTC
D: NA
size: NA
V: TRBV7-2
J: TRBJ2-5

CDR3: CASSQVGGQNTGELFF
DNA: TGTGCCAGCAGCCAAGTTGGAGGGCAAAACACCGGGGAGCTGTTTTTT
D: NA
size: once
V: TRBV4-2
J: TRBJ2-2

CDR3: CASSDNGAEAFF
DNA: TGCGCCAGCAGTGATAACGGGGCTGAAGCTTTCTTT
D: NA
size: NA
V: TRBV10-2
J: TRBJ1-1

CDR3: CASSPLTSGGPYNEQFF
DNA: TGTGCCAGCTCACCTCTGACTAGCGGGGGCCCCTACAATGAGCAGTTCTTC
D: TRBD2
size: NA
V: TRBV18
J: TRBJ2-1

CDR3: CASAPPGLSGNTIYF
DNA: TGTGCCAGCGCCCCACCGGGACTCTCTGGAAACACCATATATTTT
D: NA
size: NA
V: TRBV13
J: TRBJ1-3

CDR3: CASSYSMDNTYEQYF
DNA: TGTGCCAGCAGTTACTCCATGGACAACACCTACGAGCAGTACTTC
D: NA
size: NA
V: TRBV6-6
J: TRBJ2-7

CDR3: CASSIQGGGTGELFF
DNA: TGTGCCAGCAGTATTCAGGGAGGAGGAACCGGGGAGCTGTTTTTT
D: NA
size: NA
V: TRBV6-2/TRBV6-3
J: TRBJ2-2

CDR3: CASSQGRNQPQHF
DNA: TGTGCCAGTTCCCAGGGGCGCAATCAGCCCCAGCATTTT
D: NA
size: NA
V: TRBV19
J: TRBJ1-5

CDR3: CASSYRDSGYSGANVLTF
DNA: TGTGCCAGCAGTTACCGTGACAGTGGTTACTCTGGGGCCAACGTCCTGACTTTC
D: NA
size: NA
V: TRBV6-2/TRBV6-3
J: TRBJ2-6

CDR3: CASSFGEYGYTF
DNA: TGTGCCAGCAGTTTCGGAGAATATGGCTACACCTTC
D: NA
size: NA
V: TRBV12-3/TRBV12-4
J: TRBJ1-2

CDR3: CASSQLGAYEQYF
DNA: TGTGCCAGCAGCCAGCTCGGGGCTTACGAGCAGTACTTC
D: NA
size: NA
V: TRBV14
J: TRBJ2-7

CDR3: CASSPRDRVYGYTF
DNA: TGTGCCAGCAGCCCCCGGGACAGGGTCTATGGCTACACCTTC
D: TRBD1
size: NA
V: TRBV11-2
J: TRBJ1-2

CDR3: CASIDRRANTGELFF
DNA: TGTGCCAGCATTGATCGGAGGGCGAACACCGGGGAGCTGTTTTTT
D: NA
size: NA
V: TRBV6-6
J: TRBJ2-2

CDR3: CAWSKNAGPQHF
DNA: TGTGCCTGGAGTAAAAACGCGGGACCCCAGCATTTT
D: NA
size: NA
V: TRBV30
J: TRBJ1-5

CDR3: CASSDPGGLTNEKLFF
DNA: TGTGCCAGCAGTGATCCAGGGGGCTTAACTAATGAAAAACTGTTTTTT
D: TRBD1
size: once
V: TRBV28
J: TRBJ1-4